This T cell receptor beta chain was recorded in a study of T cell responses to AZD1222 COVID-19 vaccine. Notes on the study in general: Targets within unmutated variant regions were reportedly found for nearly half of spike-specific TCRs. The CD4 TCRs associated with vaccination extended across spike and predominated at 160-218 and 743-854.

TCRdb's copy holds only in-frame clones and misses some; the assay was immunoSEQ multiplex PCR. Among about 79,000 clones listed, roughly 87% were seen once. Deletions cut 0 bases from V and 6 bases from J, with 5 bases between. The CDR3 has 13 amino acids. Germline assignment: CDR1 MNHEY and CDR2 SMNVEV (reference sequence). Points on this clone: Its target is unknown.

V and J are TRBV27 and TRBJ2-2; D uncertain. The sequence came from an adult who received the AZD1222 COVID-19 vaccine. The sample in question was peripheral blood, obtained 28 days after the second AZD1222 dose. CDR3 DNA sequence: TGTGCCAGCAGTTTATCGATCGCCGGGGAGCTGTTTTTT. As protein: CASSLSIAGELFF.